The 25 T cell receptor beta chains reported below all come from one sample, sequenced in a study of blood T cell repertoires in COVID-19. Sequenced by immunoSEQ multiplex PCR; TCRdb stores in-frame clones only, minus some. The sample consists of approximately 250,000 clones, about 93% of them appearing once. The sequencing sample was made of peripheral blood. These TCRs come from a man aged 25-45 years with COVID-19, enrolled during active disease.

The V and J genes are TRBV7-9 and TRBJ2-3; D may be TRBD2 (6 bases). The V end lost 2 bases, the J end lost 7 bases, and 10 bases lay between the germline ends. The CDR3 consists of 13 residues. The germline gives CDR1 SEHNR, CDR2 FQNEAQ (reference sequence). The CDR3 spells CASSLLGGNTQYF. The CDR3 bases are TGTGCCAGCAGCTTATTAGGAGGGAATACGCAGTATTTT. The full variable domain, rest sourced from reference TRBV7-9 and TRBJ2-3, is DTGVSQNPRHKITKRGQNVTFRCDPISEHNRLYWYRQTLGQGPEFLTYFQNEAQLEKSRLLSDRFSAERPKGSFSTLEIQRTEQGDSAMYLCASSLLGGNTQYFGPGTRLTVL.

The CDR3 sequence is CASSITTNYGYTF. DNA for the CDR3: TGTGCCAGCAGTATCACCACAAACTATGGCTACACCTTC. This chain uses TRBV12-3 or TRBV12-4 with TRBJ1-2; D is unresolved. V dropped 5 bases and J dropped 2 bases, with 9 bases sitting between them. This CDR3 is 13 amino acids long.

V usage is TRBV3-1 (or the pseudogene TRBV3-2) and J usage is TRBJ1-4; TRBD1 is a possible D gene (6 bases). The V end was cut by 1 base, the J end by 8 bases, with 14 bases between. CDR1 LGHDT and CDR2 YNNKEL come from the germline V gene (reference sequence). The length of the CDR3 is 15 residues. The CDR3, as DNA: TGTGCCAGCAGCCAAGTTGGGGGGGCGAGGGAAAAACTGTTTTTT. It encodes CASSQVGGAREKLFF.

The genes are TRBV27 and TRBJ2-7; perhaps TRBD1 as D (6 bases). Trimming shortened V by 6 bases and J by 1 base, and 16 bases separated the two germline ends. Germline V gene sequence: CDR1 MNHEY, CDR2 SMNVEV (reference sequence). The length of the CDR3 is 15 residues. The DNA for the CDR3 is TGTGCCAGCAGAGACGGCAGGGGAATATCCTACGAGCAGTACTTC. The encoded protein is CASRDGRGISYEQYF.

CDR3: CASSIEKGGRFNEQFF. The CDR3 nucleotides are TGTGCCAGTAGTATAGAGAAAGGGGGCCGTTTCAATGAGCAGTTCTTC. This chain connects TRBV19 to TRBJ2-1; the match to TRBD1 covers 7 bases. Germline loops: CDR1 LNHDA, CDR2 SQIVND (reference sequence). J was trimmed by 6 bases and V by 0 bases; bases with no gene match: 8. CDR3 length equals 16 residues.

The rearrangement joins TRBV7-9 to TRBJ2-5; 7 bases agree with TRBD2. Losses at the gene ends were 0 bases for V and 5 bases for J; bases not matched to a gene: 9. This CDR3 contains 16 residues. CDR1 is SEHNR, CDR2 FQNEAQ, per germline (reference sequence). The CDR3 is CASSLARGGVAETQYF. The CDR3 nucleotides read TGTGCCAGCAGCTTAGCGCGGGGAGGGGTGGCGGAGACCCAGTACTTC.

The V gene is TRBV6-6, the J gene TRBJ2-4; possibly TRBD2 for D (5 bases). CDR3 length: 16 amino acids. Looked up from germline, CDR1 is MNHNY and CDR2 is SVGAGI (reference sequence). V was clipped by 4 bases and J by 1 base, with 14 bases between them. The CDR3 protein is CASSSLGRTAKNIQYF. The CDR3 DNA reads as TGTGCCAGCAGTTCTTTAGGGAGAACCGCCAAAAACATTCAGTACTTC.

The chain recombines TRBV24-1 with TRBJ1-5; 7 nucleotides match TRBD1. This CDR3 has 15 amino acids. V lost 4 bases and J lost 1; bases outside the gene matches: 3. Germline CDR1 reads KGHDR; CDR2 reads SFDVKD. The CDR3 DNA reads TGTGCCACCAGTGACTCGACAGGGAGCAATCAGCCCCAGCATTTT. The encoded protein is CATSDSTGSNQPQHF.

The V gene is TRBV24-1, the J gene TRBJ2-5; TRBD1 is a possible D gene (6 bases). The CDR3 extends over 18 amino acids. Trimming took 2 bases from V and 0 from J, leaving 18 bases between them. The V gene's germline CDR1 is KGHDR and CDR2 SFDVKD. The DNA of the CDR3 is TGTGCCACCAGTGATTCCCCCGGAGGACAGAGCGACCAAGAGACCCAGTACTTC. Residues: CATSDSPGGQSDQETQYF.

CDR3 nucleotides: TGTGCCAGTAGTATAGGAGGACAGGGGAACTATGGCTACACCTTC. Translation: CASSIGGQGNYGYTF. The chain carries TRBV19 and TRBJ1-2; 9 positions agree with TRBD1. CDR3 length equals 15 residues. J gave up 2 bases and V 1 base, and 2 bases lay outside the gene matches. The germline V gene has CDR1 LNHDA and CDR2 SQIVND (reference sequence).

CDR3 sequence reads: CASSLQGDSGGYTF. DNA for the CDR3: TGTGCCAGCAGCTTACAGGGGGACTCGGGAGGCTACACCTTC. V is TRBV7-9 and J is TRBJ1-2; 7 nucleotides match TRBD1. CDR1 and CDR2 from the germline V gene are SEHNR and FQNEAQ (reference sequence). The CDR3 runs to 14 residues. After removal of 2 bases from V and 8 bases from J, the junction contained 8 bases not matched to a gene.

Points on this clone: Other nucleotide sequences in the sample specify the same CDR3. The chain recombines TRBV18 with TRBJ1-1; D possibly corresponds to TRBD1 (5 bases). The germline V gene encodes CDR1 KGHSH and CDR2 LQKENI. The length of the CDR3 is 14 residues. The V end lost 4 bases, the J end lost 1 base, and 10 bases lay between the germline ends. CDR3 residues: CASSRGTGNTEAFF. In DNA, the CDR3 is TGTGCCAGCTCACGCGGGACCGGGAACACTGAAGCTTTCTTT.

J is TRBJ1-2 and V is TRBV3-1 (or the pseudogene TRBV3-2); 9 nucleotides align to TRBD1. Germline CDR1 LGHDT, CDR2 YNNKEL (reference sequence). V was clipped by 4 bases and J by 7 bases; unmatched bases: 7. This CDR3 is built from 14 residues. The CDR3 sequence is CASSPWTGDSGYTF. The CDR3 nucleotides are TGTGCCAGCAGCCCTTGGACAGGGGATTCTGGCTACACCTTC.

The chain carries TRBV29-1 and TRBJ1-2, with D maybe TRBD1 (5 bases). Trimming cost V 5 bases and J 4 bases, with 14 bases left between them. Germline V CDR1 and CDR2: SQVTM, ANQGSEA. This CDR3 contains 13 residues. The CDR3 loop reads CSVYMDNGYGYTF. The CDR3 DNA reads TGCAGCGTTTACATGGACAACGGCTATGGCTACACCTTC.

V gene TRBV11-2 combines with J gene TRBJ1-6; D is perhaps TRBD1 (6 bases). CDR1 is SGHAT and CDR2 is FQNNGV in the germline V gene. The V end lost 5 bases, the J end lost 7 bases, and 21 bases lay between the germline ends. The CDR3 consists of 17 residues. The CDR3 loop reads CASSNRVQGLLNSPLHF. In nucleotides, the CDR3 is TGTGCCAGCAGCAATAGAGTTCAGGGGCTTTTGAATTCACCCCTCCACTTT.

CDR3 sequence: CASSLVTQGGEQFF. In DNA, the CDR3 is TGTGCCAGCAGCCTAGTAACCCAAGGGGGTGAGCAGTTCTTC. The J gene is TRBJ2-1, the V gene TRBV11-1; tentative D call: TRBD1 (6 bases). The germline V gene has CDR1 SGHAT and CDR2 FQDESV (reference sequence). The CDR3 runs 14 residues. The V end was cut by 5 bases, the J end by 9 bases, with 17 bases between.

This clone was picked up one time. This rearrangement joins TRBV6-5 to TRBJ2-5; D unclear. Deletions cut 4 bases from V and 3 bases from J, with 9 bases between. Germline CDR1 and CDR2: MNHEY and SVGAGI. The CDR3 extends over 13 amino acids. The CDR3 nucleotides read TGTGCCAGCAGTTTAGAGCCCGAAGAGACCCAGTACTTC. Its protein product is CASSLEPEETQYF.

This chain connects TRBV6-1 to TRBJ1-2, with 7 bases matching TRBD1. Germline V CDR1 and CDR2: MNHNS, SASEGT. The CDR3 is made up of 14 amino acids. Unmatched junction bases numbered 4, after V lost 1 base and J lost 5 bases. The CDR3: CASSEGSGGYGYTF. The CDR3 DNA reads as TGTGCCAGCAGTGAAGGTTCAGGGGGTTATGGCTACACCTTC.

CDR3 protein: CASSLSEGAGEAFF. The DNA for the CDR3 is TGTGCCAGCAGCCTAAGTGAGGGCGCGGGTGAAGCTTTCTTT. The chain links TRBV3-1 (or the pseudogene TRBV3-2) to TRBJ1-1, with unresolved D. V shed 4 bases and J shed 7 bases, with 16 bases lying between them. The CDR3 length is 14 residues. Germline CDR1 reads LGHDT; CDR2 reads YNNKEL (reference sequence).

This clone was seen only once. The V and J genes are TRBV27 and TRBJ2-5; D is perhaps TRBD1 (7 bases). V was clipped by 6 bases and J by 5 bases, with 16 bases between them. Germline V gene lookup returns CDR1 MNHEY and CDR2 SMNVEV (reference sequence). This CDR3 region has 14 residues. CDR3 bases: TGTGCCAGCAGAAGACAGGGACTCAGGGAGACCCAGTACTTC. This sequence encodes CASRRQGLRETQYF.

The V and J genes are TRBV7-9 and TRBJ1-6, with a possible D match to TRBD1 (6 bases). This CDR3 has 14 amino acids. Germline V gives CDR1 SEHNR, CDR2 FQNEAQ (reference sequence). V lost 5 bases and J lost 3, with 8 bases in between. CDR3 in amino acids: CASSEDSYNSPLHF. In DNA form, the CDR3 reads TGTGCCAGCAGCGAGGACAGCTATAATTCACCCCTCCACTTT. The full variable domain, in which reference TRBV7-9 and TRBJ1-6 provide the parts outside the CDR3, is DTGVSQNPRHKITKRGQNVTFRCDPISEHNRLYWYRQTLGQGPEFLTYFQNEAQLEKSRLLSDRFSAERPKGSFSTLEIQRTEQGDSAMYLCASSEDSYNSPLHFGNGTRLTVT.

The J gene is TRBJ2-7, the V gene TRBV2, with D possibly being TRBD1 (6 bases). V shed 6 bases and J shed 0 bases, with 21 bases lying between them. The length of the CDR3 is 17 residues. Germline CDR1 reads SNHLY; CDR2 reads FYNNEI. The CDR3 DNA reads as TGTGCCAGCAGATCAGGGGTTCTCAACATGTTCTCCTACGAGCAGTACTTC. This sequence encodes CASRSGVLNMFSYEQYF.

The chain has TRBV28 and TRBJ2-3, with 10 nucleotides matching TRBD2. Germline V gene lookup returns CDR1 MDHEN and CDR2 SYDVKM. This CDR3 is built from 15 residues. The V segment lost 3 bases and the J segment 4 bases; nucleotides outside the gene matches: 4. The chain's CDR3 is CASSFSGGASDTQYF. CDR3 DNA sequence: TGTGCCAGCAGTTTCAGCGGGGGGGCCTCAGATACGCAGTATTTT.

The V and J genes are TRBV6-5 and TRBJ1-1, with D possibly matching TRBD1 (5 bases). CDR1 is MNHEY, CDR2 SVGAGI, per germline. The germline V and J ends were trimmed by 7 bases and 4 bases, with 7 bases remaining between them. This CDR3 has 11 residues. The CDR3 loop is CASTQGTEAFF. CDR3 nucleotides: TGTGCCAGCACTCAGGGCACTGAAGCTTTCTTT.

V and J are TRBV5-1 and TRBJ2-7; 7 nucleotides match TRBD1. The CDR3 has 15 amino acids. Trimming took 2 bases from V and 0 from J; bases not matched to a gene: 5. Germline V gives CDR1 SGHRS, CDR2 YFSETQ. The CDR3 DNA sequence: TGCGCCAGCAGCTTAGGGGGACAGAACTCCTACGAGCAGTACTTC. It is translated as CASSLGGQNSYEQYF.